The rows below give T cell receptor beta chains drawn from one sample of a study of OX40 agonist ivuxolimab in advanced cancers. The repertoire was sequenced with immunoSEQ multiplex PCR; TCRdb's copy has only in-frame clones and lacks some. The repertoire has about 100,000 clones, around 90% of them found once; the top ten carry around 0.16%. The sample in question was CD4+ or CD8+ T cells sorted from blood, obtained in a trial of the OX40 agonist ivuxolimab. The receptors were sampled from an adult with an advanced solid tumor such as melanoma, head and neck, liver or kidney cancer. Both conserved end residues are part of each CDR3. The order of the fields is D gene, J gene, clone size, V gene, CDR3 protein, CDR3 DNA. A D gene is named only where the DNA matches it firmly. Size tells how often a clone was seen (once, few, many) or the class of an expanded clone, and some rows leave it out.

.,TRBJ2-3,.,TRBV9,CASSVTWDRPDTQYF,TGTGCCAGCAGCGTTACATGGGACCGGCCAGATACGCAGTATTTT
TRBD2,TRBJ2-1,.,TRBV10-3,CAISEGAGGRYNEQFF,TGTGCCATCAGTGAGGGGGCGGGAGGGCGCTACAATGAGCAGTTCTTC
TRBD1,TRBJ1-1,.,TRBV7-8,CASSQNRGPLEKDTEAFF,TGTGCCAGCAGCCAAAACAGGGGGCCCTTAGAAAAGGACACTGAAGCTTTCTTT
TRBD1,TRBJ1-1,.,TRBV6-5,CASRGGTANTEAFF,TGTGCCAGCAGGGGGGGGACAGCGAACACTGAAGCTTTCTTT
.,TRBJ2-5,.,TRBV20-1,CSARHQETQYF,TGCAGTGCTAGACATCAAGAGACCCAGTACTTC
TRBD1,TRBJ2-7,.,TRBV19,CASSIARGLGEQYF,TGTGCCAGTAGTATAGCCAGGGGGCTTGGCGAGCAGTACTTC
.,TRBJ2-3,.,TRBV19,CASSIDRGVTDTQYF,TGTGCCAGTAGTATAGACAGGGGTGTAACAGATACGCAGTATTTT
.,TRBJ1-2,.,TRBV6-4,CASSDSRFLVAMIGYTF,TGTGCCAGCAGTGACTCGAGATTTCTAGTGGCTATGATTGGCTACACCTTC
.,TRBJ1-2,few,TRBV2,CASSGDTHTGGYTF,TGTGCCAGCAGTGGGGACACCCACACCGGGGGCTACACCTTC
.,TRBJ1-1,.,TRBV2,CATEVGSEAFF,TGTGCCACCGAAGTCGGGTCTGAAGCTTTCTTT
TRBD2,TRBJ2-5,.,TRBV7-8,CASSPLAEFRGTQYF,TGTGCCAGCAGCCCTCTAGCGGAATTTCGAGGGACCCAGTACTTC
TRBD1,TRBJ2-7,.,TRBV4-2,CASSQEAGQDYEQYF,TGTGCCAGCAGCCAAGAGGCGGGACAGGACTACGAGCAGTACTTC
.,TRBJ1-1,.,TRBV29-1,CSVERARGTEAFF,TGCAGCGTTGAAAGGGCCAGGGGCACTGAAGCTTTCTTT
TRBD2,TRBJ2-3,.,TRBV7-9,CASSTSGLAGLLGTDTQYF,TGTGCCAGCAGCACCTCAGGACTAGCGGGACTCCTCGGCACAGATACGCAGTATTTT
.,TRBJ2-7,few,TRBV5-1,CASSLDRAYEQYF,TGCGCCAGCAGCTTGGACAGGGCCTACGAGCAGTACTTC
.,TRBJ1-4,.,TRBV5-1,CASSLDGRGNEKLFF,TGCGCCAGCAGCTTGGATGGGAGGGGAAATGAAAAACTGTTTTTT
.,TRBJ2-5,once,TRBV18,CASSPTGETQYF,TGTGCCAGCTCACCCACCGGGGAGACCCAGTACTTC
TRBD1,TRBJ2-7,.,TRBV27,CASSFHTRTGGIYEQYF,TGTGCCAGCAGTTTCCACACCCGGACAGGGGGCATTTACGAGCAGTACTTC
.,TRBJ2-3,once,TRBV28,CASRKAGSTDTQYF,TGTGCCAGCAGAAAAGCCGGTAGCACAGATACGCAGTATTTT
TRBD2,TRBJ2-1,.,TRBV18,CASSPGTSGYNEQFF,TGTGCCAGCTCACCCGGGACTAGCGGTTACAATGAGCAGTTCTTC
TRBD1,TRBJ2-2,.,TRBV10-3,CAISDPGQGGGRVTGELFF,TGTGCCATCAGTGACCCGGGACAGGGTGGGGGTAGAGTCACCGGGGAGCTGTTTTTT
.,TRBJ1-5,.,TRBV2,CASSEAFQGRAGQPQHF,TGTGCCAGCAGTGAAGCTTTTCAAGGCAGGGCCGGACAGCCCCAGCATTTT
.,TRBJ1-5,.,TRBV28,CASSLTPDRPQHF,TGTGCCAGCAGTTTAACCCCGGACCGGCCCCAGCATTTT
TRBD1,TRBJ2-7,.,TRBV29-1,CSVGDRGYEQYF,TGCAGCGTTGGGGACAGGGGCTACGAGCAGTACTTC
TRBD1,TRBJ2-1,.,TRBV5-6,CASSLFQGAAYNEQFF,TGTGCCAGCAGCTTGTTTCAGGGGGCGGCCTACAATGAGCAGTTCTTC
.,TRBJ2-7,.,TRBV10-1,CASSEGGSRTYEQYF,TGCGCCAGCAGTGAAGGTGGGAGTAGGACCTACGAGCAGTACTTC
.,TRBJ2-2,.,TRBV19,CASTGQTPNTGELFF,TGTGCCAGTACAGGACAGACCCCGAACACCGGGGAGCTGTTTTTT
.,TRBJ2-7,.,TRBV7-3,CASSLLDTRYEQYF,TGTGCCAGCAGCTTATTAGACACCCGCTACGAGCAGTACTTC
TRBD1,TRBJ2-3,.,TRBV9,CASSGDRDRARPSTDTQYF,TGTGCCAGCAGCGGAGACCGGGACAGGGCACGTCCGAGCACAGATACGCAGTATTTT
.,TRBJ1-6,.,TRBV2,CASRKTALNNSPLHF,TGTGCCAGCAGGAAGACCGCCCTCAATAATTCACCCCTCCACTTT
.,TRBJ1-1,.,TRBV9,CASSQGQNTEAFF,TGTGCCAGCAGCCAGGGACAGAACACTGAAGCTTTCTTT
.,TRBJ2-2,.,TRBV14,CASSHGGVGSTGELFF,TGTGCCAGCAGCCATGGCGGGGTCGGGTCCACCGGGGAGCTGTTTTTT
.,TRBJ1-1,.,TRBV6-1,CASIQTPGAAEAFF,TGTGCCAGCATTCAAACCCCAGGGGCGGCTGAAGCTTTCTTT
TRBD1,TRBJ2-5,.,TRBV9,CASSARGGQGARGETQYF,TGTGCCAGCAGCGCCCGGGGGGGACAGGGGGCGCGGGGAGAGACCCAGTACTTC
TRBD2,TRBJ2-3,.,TRBV9,CASSVAAGGGTDTQYF,TGTGCCAGCAGCGTAGCGGCGGGGGGGGGCACAGATACGCAGTATTTT
.,TRBJ2-3,few,TRBV5-4,CASSPMMSGSKSDTQYF,TGTGCCAGCAGCCCCATGATGAGCGGGTCGAAGTCGGATACGCAGTATTTT
.,TRBJ2-5,.,TRBV7-9,CASSLAKETQYF,TGTGCCAGCAGCTTAGCCAAAGAGACCCAGTACTTC
.,TRBJ2-5,.,TRBV11-3,CASSLGAKETQYF,TGTGCCAGCAGCTTAGGGGCAAAAGAGACCCAGTACTTC
TRBD1,TRBJ1-6,.,TRBV6-1,CASSDMTGGVSSYNSPLHF,TGTGCCAGCAGTGACATGACAGGGGGTGTGAGCTCCTATAATTCACCCCTCCACTTT
TRBD2,TRBJ2-3,.,TRBV9,CASSVVSMGGPGDTQYF,TGTGCCAGCAGCGTAGTTTCTATGGGAGGGCCGGGAGATACGCAGTATTTT
TRBD2,TRBJ2-7,.,TRBV15,CATSRGRILSGTPYEQYF,TGTGCCACCAGCAGAGGGCGCATCCTTAGCGGGACCCCCTACGAGCAGTACTTC
TRBD2,TRBJ2-5,.,TRBV5-4,CASSPGGTSGRRRVETQYF,TGTGCCAGCAGCCCAGGGGGGACTAGCGGGAGGCGTAGGGTGGAGACCCAGTACTTC
TRBD1,TRBJ2-6,.,TRBV19,CASSIGTGGLSGANVLTF,TGTGCCAGTAGTATAGGGACAGGGGGCCTCTCTGGGGCCAACGTCCTGACTTTC
.,TRBJ2-3,.,TRBV20-1,CSEGGEDTQYF,TGCAGTGAGGGGGGGGAAGATACGCAGTATTTT
.,TRBJ2-3,once,TRBV28,CASHSGPSVYF,TGTGCCAGCCATTCCGGACCATCTGTTTATTTT
.,TRBJ2-5,.,TRBV25-1,CASSEYKGQETQYF,TGTGCCAGCAGTGAATACAAGGGGCAAGAGACCCAGTACTTC
.,TRBJ1-5,few,TRBV2,CASSRGQYQPQHF,TGTGCCAGCAGTCGGGGCCAATATCAGCCCCAGCATTTT
.,TRBJ1-5,.,TRBV7-2,CASSLGYADQGQHF,TGTGCCAGCAGCTTAGGGTACGCAGACCAGGGCCAGCATTTT
.,TRBJ1-1,many,TRBV5-1,CASSPGHRTHEAFF,TGCGCCAGCAGCCCGGGACATCGGACGCATGAAGCTTTCTTT
.,TRBJ2-3,.,TRBV18,CASSPLGVSTDTQYF,TGTGCCAGCTCACCATTGGGGGTGAGCACAGATACGCAGTATTTT